These 14 T cell receptor beta chains originate from one sample sequenced in a study of blood T cell repertoires in COVID-19. Repertoires were generated with immunoSEQ multiplex PCR, while TCRdb's copy carries only in-frame clones and drops some. The sample holds roughly 220,000 clones, roughly 88% seen once. The sample comprised PBMCs or T cells enriched from blood (not recorded which). The receptors derive from a woman aged 45 to 65 with acute COVID-19.

In DNA, the CDR3 is TGTGCCAGCAGTGAAGGGAGAGGGTCAGGTGGCTACACCTTC. This codes for CASSEGRGSGGYTF. This sequence joins TRBV6-1 and TRBJ1-2; D gene ambiguous. The CDR3 is made up of 14 amino acids. Germline CDR1 MNHNS, CDR2 SASEGT. V gave up 1 base and J gave up 7 bases, with 13 bases separating them.

The chain employs TRBV7-8 and TRBJ2-1, with 7 bases identical to TRBD2. The CDR3 runs to 15 residues. Germline V lookup: CDR1 SGHVS, CDR2 FQNEAQ. V was pared by 3 bases and J by 3 bases, with 5 bases of the junction left unmatched. CDR3 DNA: TGTGCCAGCAGCTTCGTAGCGGGTTTCTACAATGAGCAGTTCTTC. Encoded protein: CASSFVAGFYNEQFF.

This clone appeared once. The chain employs TRBV27 and TRBJ2-7; 14 bases are a match to TRBD2. J gave up 4 bases and V 3 bases, and 2 bases lay outside the gene matches. CDR1 is MNHEY and CDR2 is SMNVEV in the germline V gene (reference sequence). This CDR3 has 15 residues. The CDR3 nucleotides are TGTGCCAGCAGTTTCGGGACTAGCGGGAGATACGAGCAGTACTTC. It yields the protein CASSFGTSGRYEQYF.

The rearrangement links TRBV25-1 to TRBJ2-3, with TRBD2 identical over 7 bases. The CDR3 loop spans 15 amino acids. Germline V gives CDR1 MGHDK, CDR2 SYGVNS. V was clipped by 4 bases and J by 0 bases; unmatched bases: 4. CDR3 coding DNA: TGTGCCAGCAGTGGCTTGGGAGGGAGCACAGATACGCAGTATTTT. Translation gives CASSGLGGSTDTQYF.

CDR3 amino acids: CASRAGQFSNQPQHF. For the CDR3, the DNA is TGTGCCAGCAGGGCGGGACAGTTTAGCAATCAGCCCCAGCATTTT. The J gene is TRBJ1-5, the V gene TRBV6-6, with 7 nucleotides matching TRBD1. The junction had 5 bases not matched to a gene; V was cut back by 6 bases and J by 0 bases. Germline assignment: CDR1 MNHNY and CDR2 SVGAGI (reference sequence). The CDR3 is made up of 15 amino acids.

The gene calls are TRBV6-5 and TRBJ2-2, with no clear D. Deletions cut 2 bases from V and 0 bases from J, with 10 bases between. This CDR3 spans 16 amino acids. The germline gives CDR1 MNHEY, CDR2 SVGAGI. In DNA, the CDR3 is TGTGCCAGCAGTTACATCGGAGATGCGAACACCGGGGAGCTGTTTTTT. This codes for CASSYIGDANTGELFF.

The V and J genes are TRBV6-4 and TRBJ2-7, with 14 nucleotides matching TRBD2. V was pared by 4 bases and J by 3 bases, with 14 bases of the junction left unmatched. Germline CDR1 and CDR2: MRHNA and SNTAGT. This CDR3 contains 19 residues. CDR3 nucleotides: TGTGCCAGCAGTGCCTCAACAAAAGGACTAGCGGGAGGCAACTACGAGCAGTACTTC. Translation: CASSASTKGLAGGNYEQYF.

The chain recombines TRBV6-2 or TRBV6-3 with TRBJ1-3; the D is unclear. CDR1 and CDR2 from the germline V gene are MNHEY and SVGEGT. This CDR3 is built from 14 residues. V gave up 4 bases and J gave up 0 bases, with 7 bases separating them. In DNA, the CDR3 is TGTGCCAGCAGTTTACGGAGCTCTGGAAACACCATATATTTT. Protein: CASSLRSSGNTIYF.

The chain carries TRBV27 and TRBJ1-1, with 9 nucleotides matching TRBD1. The trim removed 5 bases at V and 6 bases at J, leaving 13 bases unmatched. Germline-derived CDR1 and CDR2 are MNHEY and SMNVEV (reference sequence). The CDR3 totals 16 residues. The chain's CDR3 is CASSPYTGTGLAEAFF. The CDR3 DNA reads TGTGCCAGCAGTCCATACACCGGGACAGGGCTCGCTGAAGCTTTCTTT.

The rearrangement joins TRBV10-3 to TRBJ2-7; no clear D gene. CDR3 size: 14 residues. Trimming removed 4 bases at V and 0 bases at J, with 10 bases between. Looked up from germline, CDR1 is ENHRY and CDR2 is SYGVKD. CDR3 region: CAISAGWSSYEQYF. The CDR3 nucleotides are TGTGCCATCAGTGCCGGTTGGAGCTCCTACGAGCAGTACTTC.

CDR3 sequence reads: CASSQVRRSSYGYTF. Here the CDR3 DNA reads TGTGCCAGCAGCCAAGTTCGTCGGTCCTCCTATGGCTACACCTTC. The J gene is TRBJ1-2, the V gene TRBV3-1 (or the pseudogene TRBV3-2), with D unclear. CDR3 length equals 15 residues. Germline lookup yields CDR1 LGHDT and CDR2 YNNKEL (reference sequence). V lost 1 base to trimming and J lost 4 bases, with 13 bases between them.

The chain is built from TRBV6-5 and TRBJ2-1, with D perhaps TRBD1 (5 bases). The CDR3 extends over 16 amino acids. The V gene's germline CDR1 is MNHEY and CDR2 SVGAGI. V was trimmed by 1 base and J by 4 bases, leaving 14 bases between them. Written as DNA, the CDR3 is TGTGCCAGCAGTTACTTCCGGCAGGGCCTTTACAATGAGCAGTTCTTC. Amino acid sequence: CASSYFRQGLYNEQFF.

This clone appeared a single time. The gene calls are TRBV5-6 and TRBJ2-7, with 9 bases fitting TRBD1. Trimming cost V 5 bases and J 2 bases; bases outside gene matches: 5. CDR3 size: 14 residues. Germline loops: CDR1 SGHDT, CDR2 YYEEEE. CDR3 protein: CASSRTGETYEQYF. The CDR3 region has the DNA TGTGCCAGCAGTCGGACAGGGGAGACCTACGAGCAGTACTTC.

J is TRBJ1-1 and V is TRBV2; tentative D call: TRBD1 (5 bases). The germline gives CDR1 SNHLY, CDR2 FYNNEI. V was shortened by 6 bases and J by 7 bases, with 9 bases between the two germline ends. The CDR3 has 11 amino acids. Here the CDR3 reads CASSSDSEAFF. CDR3 DNA sequence: TGTGCCAGCAGCTCCGACAGTGAAGCTTTCTTT.